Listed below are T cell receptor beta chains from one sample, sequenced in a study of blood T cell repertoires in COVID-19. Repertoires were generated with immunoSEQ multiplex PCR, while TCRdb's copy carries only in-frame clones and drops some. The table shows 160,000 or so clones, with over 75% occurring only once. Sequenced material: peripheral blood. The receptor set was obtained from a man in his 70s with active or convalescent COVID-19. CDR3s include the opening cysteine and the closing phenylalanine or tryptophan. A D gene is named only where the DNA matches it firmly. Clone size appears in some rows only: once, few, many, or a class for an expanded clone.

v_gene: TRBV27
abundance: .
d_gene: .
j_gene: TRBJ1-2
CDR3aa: CASSLQAVGTSNLYGYTF
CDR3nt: TGTGCCAGCAGTTTACAGGCAGTGGGCACCTCTAACCTCTATGGCTACACCTTC

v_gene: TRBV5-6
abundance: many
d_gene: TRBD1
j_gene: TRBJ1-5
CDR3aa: CASSFTGGNQPQHF
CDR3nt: TGTGCCAGCAGCTTTACAGGGGGCAATCAGCCCCAGCATTTT

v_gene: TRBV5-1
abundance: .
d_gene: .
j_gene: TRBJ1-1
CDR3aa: CASRPRQGVGTEAFF
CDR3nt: TGCGCCAGCAGACCCAGACAAGGGGTTGGCACTGAAGCTTTCTTT

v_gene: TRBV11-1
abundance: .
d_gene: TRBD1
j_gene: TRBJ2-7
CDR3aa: CASSWTGGFDEQYF
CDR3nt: TGTGCCAGCAGCTGGACAGGGGGGTTCGACGAGCAGTACTTC

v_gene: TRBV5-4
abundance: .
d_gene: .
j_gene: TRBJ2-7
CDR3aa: CASSLSQGREQYF
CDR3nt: TGTGCCAGCAGCTTGTCACAGGGGAGGGAGCAGTACTTC

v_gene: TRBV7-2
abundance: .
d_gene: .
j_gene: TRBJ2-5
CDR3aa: CASSLGDSGETQYF
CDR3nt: TGTGCCAGCAGCTTAGGAGACAGTGGCGAGACCCAGTACTTC

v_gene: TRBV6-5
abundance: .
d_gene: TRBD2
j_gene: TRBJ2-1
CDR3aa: CASRFLAGGITEQFF
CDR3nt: TGTGCCAGCAGATTTCTAGCGGGGGGCATCACGGAGCAGTTCTTC

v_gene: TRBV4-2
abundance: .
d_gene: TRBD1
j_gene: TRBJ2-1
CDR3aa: CASSPRDRDNEQFF
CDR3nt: TGTGCCAGCAGCCCCCGGGACAGAGACAATGAGCAGTTCTTC

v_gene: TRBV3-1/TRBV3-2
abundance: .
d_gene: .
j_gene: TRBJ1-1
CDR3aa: CASSQGDMNTEAFF
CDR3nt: TGTGCCAGCAGCCAAGGGGACATGAACACTGAAGCTTTCTTT

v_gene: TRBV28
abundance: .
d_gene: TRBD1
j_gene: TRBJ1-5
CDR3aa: CASSPGQADQPQHF
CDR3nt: TGTGCCAGCAGTCCGGGACAGGCAGATCAGCCCCAGCATTTT

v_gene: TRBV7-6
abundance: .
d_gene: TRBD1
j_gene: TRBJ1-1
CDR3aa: CASSLRPGTEVEAFF
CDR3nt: TGTGCCAGCAGCTTGCGCCCCGGGACAGAGGTTGAAGCTTTCTTT

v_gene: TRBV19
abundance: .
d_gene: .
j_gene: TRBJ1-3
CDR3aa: CASSINQDSGNTIYF
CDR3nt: TGTGCCAGTAGTATCAATCAGGATTCTGGAAACACCATATATTTT

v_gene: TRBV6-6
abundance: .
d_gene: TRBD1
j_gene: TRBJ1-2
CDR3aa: CASSYDRAVLRGYTF
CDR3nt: TGTGCCAGCAGTTACGACAGGGCGGTATTACGGGGCTACACCTTC

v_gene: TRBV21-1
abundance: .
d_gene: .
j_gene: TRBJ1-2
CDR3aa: CASSKGIRQGYGYTF
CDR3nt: TGTGCCAGCAGCAAAGGTATACGACAGGGCTATGGCTACACCTTC

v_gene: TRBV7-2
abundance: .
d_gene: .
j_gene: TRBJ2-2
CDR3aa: CASSLAQGGELFF
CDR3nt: TGTGCCAGCAGCTTAGCTCAGGGGGGGGAGCTGTTTTTT

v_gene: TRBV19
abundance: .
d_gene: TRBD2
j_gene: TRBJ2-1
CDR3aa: CASSIAAGGDNEQFF
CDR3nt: TGTGCCAGTAGTATTGCGGCGGGGGGGGACAATGAGCAGTTCTTC

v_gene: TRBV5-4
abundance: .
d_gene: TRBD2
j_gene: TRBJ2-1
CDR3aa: CASSLEASGRLFF
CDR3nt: TGTGCCAGCAGCTTGGAGGCTAGCGGGAGGTTGTTCTTC

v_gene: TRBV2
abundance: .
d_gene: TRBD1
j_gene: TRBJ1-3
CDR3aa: CAETGGNTIYF
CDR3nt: TGTGCGGAGACAGGGGGAAACACCATATATTTT

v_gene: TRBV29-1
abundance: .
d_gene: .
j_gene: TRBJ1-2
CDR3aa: CSVGDTYYGYTF
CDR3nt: TGCAGCGTTGGGGACACCTACTATGGCTACACCTTC

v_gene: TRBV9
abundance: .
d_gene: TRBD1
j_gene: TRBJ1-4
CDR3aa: CASSASDRVGEKLFF
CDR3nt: TGTGCCAGCAGCGCCTCTGACAGGGTTGGTGAAAAACTGTTTTTT

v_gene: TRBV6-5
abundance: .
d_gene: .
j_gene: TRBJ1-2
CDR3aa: CASSYSAGYGYTF
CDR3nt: TGTGCCAGCAGTTACTCGGCAGGCTATGGCTACACCTTC

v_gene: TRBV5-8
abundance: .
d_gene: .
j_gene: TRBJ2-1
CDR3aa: CASSLAGGIGGSYNEQFF
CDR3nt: TGTGCCAGCAGCTTGGCTGGTGGAATCGGCGGCTCCTACAATGAGCAGTTCTTC

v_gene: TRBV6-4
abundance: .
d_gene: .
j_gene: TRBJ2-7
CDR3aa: CASSDNRVSYEQYF
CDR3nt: TGTGCCAGCAGTGATAACAGGGTTTCCTACGAGCAGTACTTC

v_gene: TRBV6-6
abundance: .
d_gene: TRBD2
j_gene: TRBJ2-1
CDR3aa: CASSLYLRGLAGGPGDEQFF
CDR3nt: TGTGCCAGCAGCCTTTATTTAAGGGGCCTAGCGGGAGGGCCTGGGGATGAGCAGTTCTTC

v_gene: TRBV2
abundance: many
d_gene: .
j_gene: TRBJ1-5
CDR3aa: CASSRGGLQPQHF
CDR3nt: TGTGCCAGCAGCCGGGGTGGACTTCAGCCCCAGCATTTT

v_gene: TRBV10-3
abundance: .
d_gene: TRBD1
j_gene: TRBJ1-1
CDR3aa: CAIRETGERGTEAFF
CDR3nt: TGTGCCATCAGGGAAACAGGGGAAAGGGGGACTGAAGCTTTCTTT

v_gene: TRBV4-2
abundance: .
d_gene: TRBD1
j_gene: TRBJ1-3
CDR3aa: CASSRIVPGQLLTSSGNTIYF
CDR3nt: TGTGCCAGCAGCCGGATCGTTCCGGGACAGCTACTTACTAGCTCTGGAAACACCATATATTTT

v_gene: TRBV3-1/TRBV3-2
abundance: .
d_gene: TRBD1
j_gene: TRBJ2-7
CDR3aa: CASSPGTAYEQYF
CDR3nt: TGTGCCAGCAGCCCTGGGACAGCCTACGAGCAGTACTTC

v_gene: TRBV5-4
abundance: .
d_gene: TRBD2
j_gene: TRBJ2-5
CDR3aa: CASSLGLAGAGETQYF
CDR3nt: TGTGCCAGCAGCCTTGGCCTAGCGGGGGCTGGAGAGACCCAGTACTTC

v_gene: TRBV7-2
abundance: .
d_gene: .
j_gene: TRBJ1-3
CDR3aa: CASSPSLGFSGNTIYF
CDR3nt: TGTGCCAGCAGCCCTAGTCTGGGTTTCTCTGGAAACACCATATATTTT

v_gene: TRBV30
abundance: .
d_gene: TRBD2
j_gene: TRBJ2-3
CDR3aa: CAWIEREGREDTQYF
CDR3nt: TGTGCCTGGATCGAGCGGGAGGGGCGAGAAGATACGCAGTATTTT

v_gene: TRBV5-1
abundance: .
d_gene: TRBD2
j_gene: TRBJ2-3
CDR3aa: CASSLGTSGTDTQYF
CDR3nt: TGCGCCAGCAGCCTCGGGACTAGCGGCACAGATACGCAGTATTTT

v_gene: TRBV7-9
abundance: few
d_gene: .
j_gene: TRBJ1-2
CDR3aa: CASSLEFLRGGYTF
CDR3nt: TGTGCCAGCAGCTTAGAATTCTTGCGGGGTGGCTACACCTTC

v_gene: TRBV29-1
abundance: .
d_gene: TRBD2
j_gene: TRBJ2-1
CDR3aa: CSVAAGGPSYNEQFF
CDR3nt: TGCAGCGTTGCAGCGGGAGGCCCCTCCTACAATGAGCAGTTCTTC

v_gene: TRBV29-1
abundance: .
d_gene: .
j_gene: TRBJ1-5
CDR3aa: CSVQFGNQPQHF
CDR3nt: TGCAGCGTTCAGTTCGGCAATCAGCCCCAGCATTTT

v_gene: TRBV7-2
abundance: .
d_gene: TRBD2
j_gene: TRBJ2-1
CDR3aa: CASSLRPDLAGDTYNEQFF
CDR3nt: TGTGCCAGCAGCTTACGACCCGACCTAGCGGGAGATACCTACAATGAGCAGTTCTTC

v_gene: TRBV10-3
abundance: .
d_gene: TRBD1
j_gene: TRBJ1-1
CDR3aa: CAISITGGGEAFF
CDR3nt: TGTGCCATCAGTATTACAGGGGGCGGGGAAGCTTTCTTT

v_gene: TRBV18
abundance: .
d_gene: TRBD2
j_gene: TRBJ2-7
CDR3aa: CASSPSTSGGYEQYF
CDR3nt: TGTGCCAGCTCACCCTCGACTAGCGGAGGTTACGAGCAGTACTTC

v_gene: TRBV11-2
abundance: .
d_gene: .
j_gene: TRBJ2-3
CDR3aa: CASSLDRGADTQYF
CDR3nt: TGTGCCAGCAGCTTAGATCGGGGAGCAGATACGCAGTATTTT

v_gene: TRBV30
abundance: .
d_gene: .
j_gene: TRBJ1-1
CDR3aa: CAWSVQSSGTEAFF
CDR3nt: TGTGCCTGGAGTGTACAGAGTAGTGGCACTGAAGCTTTCTTT

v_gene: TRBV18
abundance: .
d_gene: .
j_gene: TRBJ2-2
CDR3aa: CASSTGDGELFF
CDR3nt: TGTGCCAGCTCAACCGGAGACGGGGAGCTGTTTTTT

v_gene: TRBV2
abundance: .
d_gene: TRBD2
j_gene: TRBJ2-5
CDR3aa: CASSEVRLAGETQYF
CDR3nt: TGTGCCAGCAGTGAAGTAAGACTAGCGGGAGAGACCCAGTACTTC

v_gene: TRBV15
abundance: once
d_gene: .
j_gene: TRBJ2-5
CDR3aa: CATSRSYQETQYF
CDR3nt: TGTGCCACCAGCAGGTCGTACCAAGAGACCCAGTACTTC

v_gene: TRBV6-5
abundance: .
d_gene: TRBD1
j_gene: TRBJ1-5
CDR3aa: CASRDRDYSNQPQHF
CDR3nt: TGTGCCAGCAGAGACAGGGATTATAGCAATCAGCCCCAGCATTTT

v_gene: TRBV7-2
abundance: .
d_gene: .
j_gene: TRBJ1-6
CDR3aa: CASSLGTENLSPLHF
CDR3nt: TGTGCCAGCAGCTTAGGGACAGAGAATCTCTCACCCCTCCACTTT

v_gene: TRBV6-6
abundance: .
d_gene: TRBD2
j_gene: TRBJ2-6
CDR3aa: CASRTGTSIGANVLTF
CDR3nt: TGTGCCAGCAGAACCGGGACTAGCATTGGGGCCAACGTCCTGACTTTC

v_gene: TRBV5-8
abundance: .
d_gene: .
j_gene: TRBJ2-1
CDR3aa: CASSLGQGVYNEQFF
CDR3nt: TGTGCCAGCAGCTTGGGGCAGGGTGTTTACAATGAGCAGTTCTTC

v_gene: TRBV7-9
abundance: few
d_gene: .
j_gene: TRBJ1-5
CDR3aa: CASSLAWEGNQPQHF
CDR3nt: TGTGCCAGCAGCTTAGCGTGGGAGGGCAATCAGCCCCAGCATTTT

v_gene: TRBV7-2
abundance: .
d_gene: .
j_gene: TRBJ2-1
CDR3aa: CASSLDQGSYNEQFF
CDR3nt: TGTGCCAGCAGCTTAGACCAGGGGTCCTACAATGAGCAGTTCTTC

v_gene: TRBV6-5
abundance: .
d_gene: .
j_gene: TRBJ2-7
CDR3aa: CASKIDRDWGAEQYF
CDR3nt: TGTGCCAGCAAGATCGACCGGGACTGGGGAGCCGAGCAGTACTTC

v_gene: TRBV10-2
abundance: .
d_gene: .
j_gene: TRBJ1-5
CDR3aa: CASSDQPLEAGKHF
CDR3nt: TGCGCCAGCAGTGACCAACCGCTCGAGGCAGGGAAGCATTTT

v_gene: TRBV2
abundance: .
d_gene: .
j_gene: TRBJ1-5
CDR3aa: CASSVFTGQPQHF
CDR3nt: TGTGCCAGCAGTGTGTTCACGGGTCAGCCCCAGCATTTT